This note documents a single TCR beta chain sequence. This clone was detected once. This clone's antigen is unknown. Base qualities are not recorded, but no much larger clone differs from it by a single base. The V end loses 0 bases and the J end loses 6 bases, and a stretch of 14 bases separates them. Based on the germline V gene (reference sequence), the CDR1 and CDR2 sequences are LGHDT and YNNKEL. The CDR3, cysteine through phenylalanine, is 15 amino acids long. CDR3 DNA only is kept here, 45 bases in frame from base 1. This sample is part of a study of vaccination effects on CD4 cells after COVID-19 (dated by TCRdb to the early 2020s). About the full investigation: In the ViraFEST assay, PBMC were stimulated with viral peptide pools, and antigen-specific CD4+ T cell clonotypes were then identified by expansion using TCR sequencing. A total of 10 COVID-19 convalescent patients and a handful of SARS-CoV-2-naive healthy vaccine recipients were included in the full study. Cultures from other donors in the study were sequenced with the Oncomine TCR Beta short-read assay on an Illumina iSeq 100. The study compared SARS-CoV-2 spike-specific CD4+ TCR repertoires before and after mRNA vaccination in COVID-19 convalescent patients and infection-naive vaccine recipients. Each well held around 1.9 million PBMC cultured in IMDM containing approximately 5.3% human AB serum, 10 IU/ml IL-2 and gentamicin, along with roughly 10 ug/ml peptides. Participants received two doses of either the BNT162b2 or the mRNA-1273 mRNA SARS-CoV-2 vaccine. Pre-vaccine samples were collected from two convalescent patients 16 days and one week before the first dose, corresponding to 142 and 148 days after COVID-19 diagnosis. Overall study results and their limits: Limitations of the study were the small number of convalescent patients and the absence of early post-infection timepoints. At late post-vaccination timepoints, both infection-induced and vaccine-induced clones showed marked clonal contraction, consistent with waning T cell responses. For convalescent patients, new clones induced by the vaccine made up most of the post-vaccine spike-reactive repertoire, and these new clones were largely distinct from the clones induced by infection.

Library method: the immunoSEQ multiplex PCR assay. DNA from the CD4+ T cells that had been cultured and isolated underwent TCR beta CDR3 sequencing. The study's own analysis went as follows. Non-productive TCR sequences were removed, reads were trimmed to the CDR3 region, and CDR3s of at least 7 amino acids were retained. The MANAFEST web app was used to identify antigen-specific clonotypes by comparing expansion in peptide wells with expansion in reference cultures. To be called positive, a clone needed expansion at FDR<0.05 compared with the reference and with all other wells, an odds ratio greater than 5, and a frequency greater than 0.1% in two replicate wells. A clonotype was defined as cross-reactive if the clonotype was significantly expanded both in SARS-CoV-2 spike wells and in at least one common cold coronavirus spike condition. CDR3 similarity was assessed by Levenshtein distance using the stringdist R package, and unrooted trees were constructed with ape in R 3.6.1. In its TCRdb copy, this immuneACCESS table keeps in-frame sequences only and misses some clones. Where compared with another copy, unresolved V genes explain less than half of these, and the others have no known cause. The V and J calls and clone size were taken over from that table, and D and trimming were inferred from the DNA. A total of 45,000 to 60,000 clones appear in this sample, 75% to 80% of them only once. Of the sample, approximately 12% falls within the top ten clones.

After about 9 days of culture, CD4+ T cells were isolated with the EasySep CD4+ T cell isolation kit. PCR-confirmed SARS-CoV-2 infection had occurred in convalescent patients between March and December 2020, before the Alpha, Beta and Delta variants emerged in the United States. Half of the culture medium was replaced with fresh IL-2-containing medium on days 3 and 7. Each peptide stimulation condition was cultured in triplicate wells unless otherwise noted. PBMC were separated from whole blood using Ficoll-Paque Plus gradient centrifugation and were then either cryopreserved at -140C or used fresh. The QIAamp micro DNA kit was used to extract genomic DNA from the cultured CD4+ T cells.

Here the sequenced sample was CD4+ T cells from PBMCs cultured without peptide, taken before COVID-19 vaccination. This chain joins TRBV3-1 (or the pseudogene TRBV3-2) to TRBJ2-5, with the D call perhaps TRBD1 or TRBD2, as 5 bases match in each case. The sequence came from a human donor who had a prior SARS-CoV-2 infection. The CDR3 in this case is CASSQDSGGAKTQYF. The bases read TGTGCCAGCAGCCAAGATAGTGGGGGAGCGAAGACCCAGTACTTC.